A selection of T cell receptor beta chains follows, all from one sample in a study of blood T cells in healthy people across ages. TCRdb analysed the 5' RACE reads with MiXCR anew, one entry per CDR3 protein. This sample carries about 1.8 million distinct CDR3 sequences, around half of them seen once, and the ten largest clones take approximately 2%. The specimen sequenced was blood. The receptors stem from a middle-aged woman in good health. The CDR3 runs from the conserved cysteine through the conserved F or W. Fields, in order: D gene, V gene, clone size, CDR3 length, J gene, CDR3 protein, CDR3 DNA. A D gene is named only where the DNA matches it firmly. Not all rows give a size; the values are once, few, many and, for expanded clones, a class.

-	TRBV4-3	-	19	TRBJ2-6	CASSQGVRGRISGANVLTF	TGCGCCAGCAGCCAAGGCGTCAGGGGTAGAATCTCTGGGGCCAACGTCCTGACTTTC
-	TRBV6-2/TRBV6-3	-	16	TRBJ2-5	CASSLVAPLGGETQYF	TGTGCCAGCAGCCTCGTCGCGCCCCTAGGAGGAGAGACCCAGTACTTC
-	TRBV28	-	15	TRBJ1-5	CASSSHRESNQPQHF	TGTGCCAGCAGTTCACACAGGGAAAGCAATCAGCCCCAGCATTTT
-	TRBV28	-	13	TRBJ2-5	CASSWGIPETQYF	TGTGCCAGCAGTTGGGGCATCCCAGAGACCCAGTACTTC
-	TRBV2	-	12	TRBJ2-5	CASSVTKETQYF	TGTGCCAGCAGTGTCACAAAGGAGACCCAGTACTTC
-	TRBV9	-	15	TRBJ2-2	CASSIFGRSTGELFF	TGTGCCAGCAGCATATTTGGGAGGTCCACCGGGGAGCTGTTTTTT
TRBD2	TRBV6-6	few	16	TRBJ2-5	CASSYSGLAGGETQYF	TGTGCCAGCAGTTACTCGGGACTAGCGGGGGGAGAGACCCAGTACTTC
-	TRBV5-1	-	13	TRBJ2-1	CASSTGQGNEQFF	TGCGCCAGCAGCACGGGCCAGGGCAATGAGCAGTTCTTC
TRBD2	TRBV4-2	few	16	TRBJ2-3	CASSQSSGAGTDTQYF	TGTGCCAGCAGCCAATCGAGCGGGGCTGGCACAGATACGCAGTATTTT
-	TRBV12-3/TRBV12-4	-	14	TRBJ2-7	CASSRREQGNEQYF	TGTGCCAGCAGTCGACGCGAACAGGGTAACGAGCAGTACTTC
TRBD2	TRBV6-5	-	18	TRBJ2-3	CASSYLPRTSGSTDTQYF	TGTGCCAGCAGTTATTTGCCCCGGACTAGCGGGAGCACAGATACGCAGTATTTT
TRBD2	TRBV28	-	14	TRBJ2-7	CASRGTSGGYEQYF	TGTGCCAGCAGAGGGACTAGCGGGGGCTACGAGCAGTACTTC
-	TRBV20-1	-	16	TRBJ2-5	CSARARGGGADETQYF	TGCAGTGCTAGAGCCCGTGGTGGGGGGGCCGATGAGACCCAGTACTTC
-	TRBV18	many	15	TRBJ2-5	CASSRVGSSQETQYF	TGTGCCAGCTCACGGGTAGGCTCTTCCCAAGAGACCCAGTACTTC
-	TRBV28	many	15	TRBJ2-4	CASSLGGTAKNIQYF	TGTGCCAGCAGTTTGGGGGGTACAGCCAAAAACATTCAGTACTTC
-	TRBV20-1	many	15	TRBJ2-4	CSAPQGLGAKNIQYF	TGCAGTGCCCCGCAGGGTCTAGGAGCCAAAAACATTCAGTACTTC
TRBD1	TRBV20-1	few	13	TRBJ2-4	CSARDRTGLIQYF	TGCAGTGCTAGAGATCGGACAGGCTTAATTCAGTACTTC
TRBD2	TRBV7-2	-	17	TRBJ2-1	CASSLASGSSSYNEQFF	TGTGCCAGCAGCTTAGCTAGCGGGAGTAGCTCCTACAATGAGCAGTTCTTC
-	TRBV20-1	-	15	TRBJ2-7	CSARAGGGHMNEQYF	TGCAGTGCTAGAGCCGGGGGCGGGCACATGAACGAGCAGTACTTC
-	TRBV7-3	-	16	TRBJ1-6	CASRTGTAGNNSPLHF	TGTGCCAGCAGGACTGGGACGGCGGGCAATAATTCACCCCTCCACTTT
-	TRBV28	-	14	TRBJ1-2	CASSFRRGGSGYTF	TGTGCCAGCAGTTTCCGCAGGGGCGGTTCCGGCTACACCTTC
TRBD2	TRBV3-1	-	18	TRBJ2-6	CASSQKLAGVAGANVLTF	TGTGCCAGCAGCCAGAAACTAGCGGGGGTTGCTGGGGCCAACGTCCTGACTTTC
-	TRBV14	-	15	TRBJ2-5	CASSQVGRPQETQYF	TGTGCCAGCAGCCAAGTCGGTAGGCCACAAGAGACCCAGTACTTC
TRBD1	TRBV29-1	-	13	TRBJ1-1	CSVVTGVYTEAFF	TGCAGCGTCGTGACAGGGGTTTACACTGAAGCTTTCTTT
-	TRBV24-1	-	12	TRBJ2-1	CTTSDSGRVQFF	TGTACCACCAGTGACTCAGGGCGTGTGCAGTTCTTC
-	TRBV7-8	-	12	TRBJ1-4	CASSLVKEKLFF	TGTGCCAGCAGCTTAGTTAAAGAAAAACTGTTTTTT
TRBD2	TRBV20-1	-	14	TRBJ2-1	CSARDWGGANEQFF	TGCAGTGCTAGAGATTGGGGAGGGGCGAATGAGCAGTTCTTC
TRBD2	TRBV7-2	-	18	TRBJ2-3	CASSLAGGGGYGTDTQYF	TGTGCCAGCAGCCTAGCGGGGGGCGGGGGATATGGCACAGATACGCAGTATTTT
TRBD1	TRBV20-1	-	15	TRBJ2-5	CSASERTGVRETQYF	TGCAGTGCTAGTGAAAGGACAGGGGTGAGAGAGACCCAGTACTTC
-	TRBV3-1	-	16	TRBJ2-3	CASSQEWRGFTDTQYF	TGTGCCAGCAGCCAAGAATGGCGGGGTTTCACAGATACGCAGTATTTT
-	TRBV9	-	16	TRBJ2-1	CASSVGGAKVGNEQFF	TGTGCCAGCAGCGTAGGGGGGGCGAAAGTGGGCAATGAGCAGTTCTTC
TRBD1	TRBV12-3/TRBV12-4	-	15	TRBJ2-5	CASSSTGDPQETQYF	TGTGCCAGCAGCTCGACAGGGGACCCCCAAGAGACCCAGTACTTC
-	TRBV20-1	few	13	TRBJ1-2	CSARSTTGSGYTF	TGCAGTGCTAGATCTACGACCGGTAGCGGCTACACCTTC